This TCR beta chain was documented in a study of chemoradiotherapy in HPV16-positive cancers (dated by TCRdb to between 2021 and 2023). The study in broad terms: Using functional T-cell assays on cells from a couple of HPV16-positive patients, the researchers defined candidate HPV-specific T-cell clones and common TCR motifs. The study asked whether T-cell immunity against the HPV oncoproteins E6 and E7 changes during chemoradiotherapy and whether it affects survival. Next, the candidate HPV-specific TCRs and motifs were followed in TCR repertoires from around 92 patients with HPV-related cancers.

Repertoires were sampled multiple times during chemoradiotherapy, which allowed clonal expansion in the tumor microenvironment to be followed. The paper as a whole reports these results and caveats: Only a couple of HPV16-positive patients were used to derive the functional definition of HPV-specific T cells, and the survival association was reported for HPV16-positive patients. Expansion of candidate HPV-specific clones and E7-related TCR motifs was observed in the tumor microenvironment during treatment, whereas no such expansion was observed for non-HPV-specific T cells. Improved recurrence-free survival in HPV16-positive patients was associated with expansion of HPV-responsive T cells during chemoradiotherapy.

The library was made by the immunoSEQ multiplex PCR assay. TCRdb limited this immuneACCESS table to in-frame rearrangements with V and J called. A share of clones is missing; checked studies link under half to unresolved V genes, and the rest is unexplained. Recorded for this sample are around 7,100 clones; less than 85% of them occurred a single time. 16% of the sample comes from the top ten. Clipping removes 3 bases from V and 7 bases from J, with 4 as the unmatched junction base count. In the germline V gene (reference sequence), CDR1 corresponds to LNHDA and CDR2 to SQIVND. The CDR3, from cysteine to phenylalanine, totals 14 residues. The kept DNA is CDR3 alone, 42 bases in frame from the first base. With respect to this clone: Its antigen is not yet known. No much larger clone is present one base from it, and per-base qualities are unavailable.

The sample in question was tumor tissue, obtained from a patient who underwent chemoradiotherapy. The TCR originated in a human donor with HPV-associated anogenital cancer. This sequence uses TRBV19 and TRBJ1-2; 11 central nucleotides agree with TRBD1. The CDR3 corresponds to CASSIGQGARGYTF. The DNA reads as follows: TGTGCCAGTAGTATCGGACAGGGGGCGCGTGGCTACACCTTC.